These T cell receptor beta chains were read from a single sample in a study of T cells in Graves' hyperthyroidism and ophthalmopathy. One entry per CDR3 protein, called by TCRdb with MiXCR from the multiplex PCR reads. Among over 250,000 distinct CDR3 sequences listed, 20% to 25% were seen once. The sequenced sample was blood. The source is a man aged 30 to 45 with Graves' ophthalmopathy. The CDR3 runs from the conserved cysteine through the conserved F or W. A D gene is named only where the DNA matches it firmly. Clone size is not always given. Where it is, it says once, few, many or a class for expanded clones.

D	J	size	V	DNA	CDR3
TRBD2	TRBJ2-1	NA	TRBV5-1	TGCGCCAGCAGCTTGGCTAGCGGGACCTACAATGAGCAGTTCTTC	CASSLASGTYNEQFF
TRBD2	TRBJ2-1	many	TRBV20-1	TGCAGTGCCGGGTCCCTAGCGGGGGGTGCCTACAATGAGCAGTTCTTC	CSAGSLAGGAYNEQFF
NA	TRBJ2-3	NA	TRBV28	TGTGCCAGCAGTTTGGGAGGGGCGGGACACGCAGATACGCAGTATTTT	CASSLGGAGHADTQYF
NA	TRBJ2-1	few	TRBV30	TGTGCCTGGAGTGTCGGGGACTTGAGTGAGCAGTTCTTC	CAWSVGDLSEQFF
TRBD2	TRBJ2-1	few	TRBV6-1	TGTGCCAGCAGTTATACGGCTAGCGGGAGCCAGATCCTGAAAGACAATGAGCAGTTCTTC	CASSYTASGSQILKDNEQFF
TRBD1	TRBJ1-6	NA	TRBV7-9	TGTGCCAGCAGCTCCCCTAAAGGGACAGGGGGCTCGGATTCACCCCTCCACTTT	CASSSPKGTGGSDSPLHF
TRBD1	TRBJ1-3	few	TRBV6-1	TGTGCCAGTCTACGGGACAGCACATCTGGAAACACCATATATTTT	CASLRDSTSGNTIYF
TRBD2	TRBJ2-7	many	TRBV20-1	TGCAGTGCAAGGACTAGCGGGGGATACGAGCAGTACTTC	CSARTSGGYEQYF
TRBD2	TRBJ2-1	few	TRBV9	TGTGCCAGCAGCCCTAGACTAGCCGATACCTACAATGAGCAGTTCTTC	CASSPRLADTYNEQFF
TRBD1	TRBJ1-1	many	TRBV12-3/TRBV12-4	TGTGCCAGCAGTTTAGCGACAGGGCTGAACACTGAAGCTTTCTTT	CASSLATGLNTEAFF
NA	TRBJ2-3	NA	TRBV5-8	TGTGCCAGCAGCTTGGGACAGTGGTCAACAGATACGCAGTATTTT	CASSLGQWSTDTQYF
NA	TRBJ1-5	few	TRBV2	TGTGCCAGCAGTGAAGACAGACTCGCTAATCAGCCCCAGCATTTT	CASSEDRLANQPQHF
NA	TRBJ2-7	many	TRBV18	TGTGCCAGCTCCACAACATTCTACGAGCAGTACTTC	CASSTTFYEQYF
TRBD2	TRBJ2-1	few	TRBV20-1	TGCAGTGCTAGTACTACTAGCGGGAGGGGGATATACAATGAGCAGTTCTTC	CSASTTSGRGIYNEQFF
TRBD2	TRBJ2-5	hyperexpanded	TRBV3-1	TGTGCCAGCAGCCAAGATAGGGCGGGAGCGACGGAGACCCAGTACTTC	CASSQDRAGATETQYF
NA	TRBJ1-1	few	TRBV7-2	TGTGCCAGCAGCCCCCTCGCCCCGCCTGAAGCTTTCTTT	CASSPLAPPEAFF
NA	TRBJ2-7	NA	TRBV19	TGTGCCAGTAGTATAGGGGGACATTTCTACGAGCAGTACTTC	CASSIGGHFYEQYF
NA	TRBJ1-1	NA	TRBV11-2	TGTGCCAGCAGCTTAGTGGCCCCGCGGGGAGCTTTCTTT	CASSLVAPRGAFF
NA	TRBJ2-3	many	TRBV7-2	TGTGCCAGCAGCTTAGCTACCAGCACAGATACGCAGTATTTT	CASSLATSTDTQYF
NA	TRBJ2-5	NA	TRBV5-1	TGCGCCAGCAGCTCGACCGGGAACCAAGAGACCCAGTACTTC	CASSSTGNQETQYF
TRBD2	TRBJ2-5	once	TRBV7-9	TGTGCCAGCCAGTCTAGCGGGAGCGGAGAGACCCAGTACTTC	CASQSSGSGETQYF
NA	TRBJ2-1	NA	TRBV3-1	TGTGCCAGCAGCCAAAACTACGGGGACAATGAGCAGTTCTTC	CASSQNYGDNEQFF
NA	TRBJ2-2	NA	TRBV11-2	TGTGCCAGCAGTCCAAAACCCCCTACACAGGCGAACACCGGGGAGCTGTTTTTT	CASSPKPPTQANTGELFF
NA	TRBJ2-3	NA	TRBV3-1	TGTGCCAGCTCACGCAACTGGCGGGACGGCACAGATACGCAGTATTTT	CASSRNWRDGTDTQYF
TRBD2	TRBJ2-7	many	TRBV28	TGTGCCACCTGGACTAGCGGGTCACTTACCTACGAGCAGTACTTC	CATWTSGSLTYEQYF
NA	TRBJ1-4	NA	TRBV19	TGTGCCAGTAGTATAGATATACGAGGGCAGAATGAAAAACTGTTTTTT	CASSIDIRGQNEKLFF
NA	TRBJ1-1	many	TRBV7-9	TGTGCCAGCAGCAACGACGGCACTGAAGCTTTCTTT	CASSNDGTEAFF
TRBD1	TRBJ2-7	few	TRBV18	TGTGCCAGCTCCCGGGGGACAGGGATTGACGAGCAGTACTTC	CASSRGTGIDEQYF
NA	TRBJ1-5	many	TRBV12-3/TRBV12-4	TGTGCCAGCAGTTTAGCACGCAATCAGCCCCAGCATTTT	CASSLARNQPQHF
TRBD1	TRBJ1-1	many	TRBV5-1	TGCGCCAGCAGCTTAGGGACAGGGTCGTTTGAAGCTTTCTTT	CASSLGTGSFEAFF
TRBD1	TRBJ1-4	few	TRBV7-9	TGTGCCAGCAGCCGGGGACAGAAAACTAATGAAAAACTGTTTTTT	CASSRGQKTNEKLFF
TRBD2	TRBJ2-1	NA	TRBV25-1	TGTGCCAGCAGCCGACCGATCACAGCGGGAGTTCTCTACAATGAGCAGTTCTTC	CASSRPITAGVLYNEQFF
TRBD1	TRBJ2-7	many	TRBV28	TGTGCCAGCCGCCCGGACAGGGGGTTCTACGAGCAGTACTTC	CASRPDRGFYEQYF
NA	TRBJ2-2	few	TRBV9	TGTGCCAGCAGCTTCCGGGCTACGAACACCGGGGAGCTGTTTTTT	CASSFRATNTGELFF
NA	TRBJ2-7	NA	TRBV7-8	TGTGCCAGCAGCACTATTGGCGACGAGCAGTACTTC	CASSTIGDEQYF
NA	TRBJ2-1	NA	TRBV29-1	TGCAGCGCCGATAGGGCTAGCACCGGGGGCGAGCAGTTCTTC	CSADRASTGGEQFF
NA	TRBJ2-5	NA	TRBV2	TGTGCCAGCTGGACGCAAGAGACCCAGTACTTC	CASWTQETQYF
NA	TRBJ2-7	many	TRBV6-1	TGTGCCAGCAGCCCGCTTTACGAGCAGTACTTC	CASSPLYEQYF
TRBD1	TRBJ1-1	many	TRBV6-1	TGTGCCATCATTCGGGACAGAGGTAACACTGAAGCTTTCTTT	CAIIRDRGNTEAFF
TRBD2	TRBJ2-1	NA	TRBV20-1	TGCAGTGCACCCGGACTAGCGGGATTGGGAGATGAGCAGTTCTTC	CSAPGLAGLGDEQFF
NA	TRBJ2-2	NA	TRBV24-1	TGTGCCACCAGCAAGTCGGGCACCGGGGAGCTGTTTTTT	CATSKSGTGELFF
NA	TRBJ1-4	many	TRBV3-1	TGTGCCAGCAGCCAAGCCAGCAGGCTGGCTAATGAAAAACTGTTTTTT	CASSQASRLANEKLFF
NA	TRBJ1-5	NA	TRBV9	TGTGCCAGCAGCGCTACAGGCCAGAATCAGCCCCAGCATTTT	CASSATGQNQPQHF
TRBD2	TRBJ2-7	NA	TRBV7-9	TGTGCCAGCAGCGGGGGACTAGCGGGAGTCGTCTCCTACAATGAGCAGTACTTC	CASSGGLAGVVSYNEQYF
NA	TRBJ2-7	many	TRBV18	TGTGCCAGCTCACCAAATCGCTACGAGCAGTACTTC	CASSPNRYEQYF
TRBD1	TRBJ1-5	many	TRBV11-2	TGTGCCAGCAGCTCCGGACAGGGTTCGGGCAATCAGCCCCAGCATTTT	CASSSGQGSGNQPQHF
TRBD2	TRBJ2-2	few	TRBV28	TGTGCCAGCAGGACTAGCGGGGTCAGTAACACCGGGGAGCTGTTTTTT	CASRTSGVSNTGELFF
NA	TRBJ2-3	many	TRBV27	TGTGCCAGCAGCAGCCTCGGACATCCCACAGATACGCAGTATTTT	CASSSLGHPTDTQYF
NA	TRBJ1-5	few	TRBV28	TGTGCCAGCAGTGGGCCCGGGGCGGGGAGCAATCAGCCCCAGCATTTT	CASSGPGAGSNQPQHF
NA	TRBJ1-1	many	TRBV18	TGTGCCAGCTCACCACCGCCGGTATCCACTGAAGCTTTCTTT	CASSPPPVSTEAFF
TRBD1	TRBJ2-3	NA	TRBV29-1	TGCAGCGTTGGCGTGGTTCGGCAGGGGGCAACAGATACGCAGTATTTT	CSVGVVRQGATDTQYF
TRBD2	TRBJ2-1	NA	TRBV7-6	TGTGCCAGCAGCTTAGAGTTAGCGGGGGGCTCCTACAATGAGCAGTTCTTC	CASSLELAGGSYNEQFF
NA	TRBJ2-3	few	TRBV20-1	TGCAGTGCTAGAGACCCCCGGGGGCGGATGAGCACAGATACGCAGTATTTT	CSARDPRGRMSTDTQYF
NA	TRBJ2-3	NA	TRBV28	TGTGCCAGCAGTTCTCGGACAGTCGGCCTTAATACGCAGTATTTT	CASSSRTVGLNTQYF
NA	TRBJ2-6	few	TRBV19	TGTGCCAGTAGTATAGATACTACCTCTGGGGCCAACGTCCTGACTTTC	CASSIDTTSGANVLTF